This TCR beta chain was observed in a study of CD8+ T cells in alopecia areata. Germline V gene data show CDR1 as SGDLS and CDR2 as YYNGEE. Losses at the gene ends were 4 bases for V and 5 bases for J; bases not matched to a gene: 6. CDR3 length: 14 residues. Findings of the study overall: In scalp samples, resident alphabeta T cells of normal skin are also sequenced. Greater clonality was observed in lesional scalp samples, especially alopecia totalis/universalis, versus normal scalp. Sharing of TCRs across patients appeared less clear than in mice, possibly for HLA-related reasons.

With respect to this clone: Its specificity is unknown.

Sorting separated CD4+ and CD8+ T cells out of PBMCs. cDNA prepared by RNA extraction and subsequent reverse transcription served as the template for sequencing. Clones were read by immunoSEQ multiplex PCR, and TCRdb kept only the in-frame ones, dropping some. The table lists 120,000 or so clones, approximately 58% of them singletons. The sample consisted of CD4+ T cells sorted from blood. The chain combines TRBV9 with TRBJ2-4; 7 nucleotides align to TRBD1. This sequence was found in a human donor in good health. CDR3 residues: CASSKQGTQNIQYF. In nucleotides, the CDR3 is TGTGCCAGCAGCAAACAGGGGACCCAAAACATTCAGTACTTC.